Following are 26 T cell receptor beta chains from one sample sequenced in a study of CD8 T cells in Susac syndrome. Reverse transcription of roughly 0.5 to 1 ug RNA was carried out with random hexamers. TCRdb independently ran MiXCR on the immunoSEQ multiplex PCR reads; one entry per CDR3 protein. The repertoire holds 150,000 to 200,000 distinct CDR3 sequences, with approximately 94% as singletons. Sequenced sample: CD4+ T cells from PBMCs. All receptors come from a human donor with Susac syndrome.

V usage is TRBV10-3 and J usage is TRBJ2-7; D ambiguous. This CDR3 has 14 amino acids. V lost 6 bases to trimming and J lost 0 bases, with 12 bases between them. Germline V gene data show CDR1 as ENHRY and CDR2 as SYGVKD. CDR3 coding DNA: TGTGCCATCAGAAGGACGGAGAGCTCCTACGAGCAGTACTTC. This gives the protein CAIRRTESSYEQYF.

This rearrangement joins TRBV12-3 or TRBV12-4 to TRBJ2-1; 9 bases match TRBD1. Trimming at V came to 2 bases and at J to 9 bases, leaving 5 bases not matched to a gene. The CDR3 sequence is 14 residues long. The CDR3 reads CASSLWGQGREQFF. DNA of the CDR3: TGTGCCAGCAGTTTATGGGGACAGGGTCGTGAGCAGTTCTTC.

The gene calls are TRBV19 and TRBJ2-7; no firm D call. Germline CDR1 and CDR2: LNHDA and SQIVND (reference sequence). The CDR3 is 13 residues long. Between the trimmed V and J ends, which lost 3 bases and 2 bases, there was a span of 8 bases. This chain's CDR3 is CASSILVTYEQYF. DNA of the CDR3: TGTGCCAGTAGTATTCTGGTCACCTACGAGCAGTACTTC.

The chain carries TRBV15 and TRBJ1-5, with 8 bases that match TRBD1. Germline V gene lookup returns CDR1 LNHNV and CDR2 YYDKDF (reference sequence). V was clipped by 3 bases and J by 4 bases; unmatched bases: 2. The CDR3 covers 14 residues. CDR3 in amino acids: CATSSRDRNQPQHF. In DNA form, the CDR3 reads TGTGCCACCAGCAGCCGGGACAGGAATCAGCCCCAGCATTTT.

The chain joins TRBV5-1 to TRBJ2-5, with 7 bases identical to TRBD2. J gave up 4 bases and V 0 bases, and 3 bases lay outside the gene matches. CDR1 is SGHRS and CDR2 is YFSETQ in the germline V gene. CDR3 length: 14 residues. Here the CDR3 reads CASSLEVAGETQYF. The CDR3 nucleotides read TGCGCCAGCAGCTTGGAAGTAGCGGGAGAGACCCAGTACTTC.

This clonotype was counted a few times. V usage is TRBV11-2 and J usage is TRBJ2-2; D gene ambiguous. The V end lost 0 bases, the J end lost 5 bases, and 7 bases lay between the germline ends. The length of the CDR3 is 14 residues. Germline CDR1 reads SGHAT; CDR2 reads FQNNGV. This CDR3 reads CASSLDRFTGELFF. Here the CDR3 DNA reads TGTGCCAGCAGCTTAGATCGGTTTACCGGGGAGCTGTTTTTT.

The chain couples TRBV11-2 to TRBJ2-1; 7 bases map to TRBD2. The CDR3 loop spans 16 amino acids. Trimming at V came to 0 bases and at J to 5 bases, leaving 7 bases not matched to a gene. In germline, CDR1 is SGHAT, CDR2 FQNNGV. In nucleotides, the CDR3 is TGTGCCAGCAGCTTAGATGGGGGGACTATGCACAATGAGCAGTTCTTC. It is translated as CASSLDGGTMHNEQFF.

The chain links TRBV7-2 to TRBJ2-3; TRBD1 agrees at 11 bases. The germline V gene has CDR1 SGHTA and CDR2 FQGNSA. This CDR3 comprises 14 residues. With 5 bases clipped from V and 13 bases from J, the junction kept 11 bases outside the gene matches. The CDR3 loop is CASSEATGQGAKYF. CDR3 sequence (DNA): TGTGCCAGCAGCGAAGCCACCGGACAGGGGGCTAAGTATTTT.

The rearrangement links TRBV11-2 to TRBJ1-1, with TRBD1 matching 8 bases. CDR3 size: 11 residues. Germline trimming cut 5 bases from V and 10 bases from J; bases unmatched to any gene: 3. From germline, CDR1 is SGHAT and CDR2 FQNNGV. The CDR3 loop reads CASSRTGRAFF. In nucleotides, the CDR3 is TGTGCCAGCAGCCGGACAGGGCGAGCTTTCTTT. Looking up the rest from reference TRBV11-2 and TRBJ1-1 gives the full variable domain: EAGVAQSPRYKIIEKRQSVAFWCNPISGHATLYWYQQILGQGPKLLIQFQNNGVVDDSQLPKDRFSAERLKGVDSTLKIQPAKLEDSAVYLCASSRTGRAFFGQGTRLTVV.

The gene calls are TRBV9 and TRBJ1-2; unclear D gene. The CDR3 has 12 residues. The V and J ends lost 0 bases and 7 bases respectively, with 7 bases between them. Germline CDR1 is SGDLS and CDR2 is YYNGEE. CDR3 sequence reads: CASSVAAGGYTF. Here the CDR3 DNA reads TGTGCCAGCAGCGTAGCGGCCGGTGGCTACACCTTC.

This chain uses TRBV13 with TRBJ1-4; 7 nucleotides agree with TRBD1. With 7 bases clipped from V and 3 bases from J, the junction kept 8 bases outside the gene matches. The V gene's germline CDR1 is PRHDT and CDR2 FYEKMQ (reference sequence). This CDR3 has 15 residues. CDR3 DNA sequence: TGTGCCAGCAAGAGGGAGGGGACAGCTAATGAAAAACTGTTTTTT. Translated: CASKREGTANEKLFF.

The gene calls are TRBV5-1 and TRBJ2-5; TRBD2 matches 10 bases. The germline CDR1 and CDR2 sequences are SGHRS and YFSETQ. The CDR3 totals 15 residues. V lost 2 bases to trimming and J lost 5 bases; unmatched junction nucleotides: 6. CDR3 loop: CASSFVGTSEETQYF. CDR3 coding DNA: TGCGCCAGCAGCTTTGTCGGGACTAGCGAGGAGACCCAGTACTTC.

The gene calls are TRBV7-2 and TRBJ2-5, with TRBD2 matching 9 bases. Germline values: CDR1 SGHTA, CDR2 FQGNSA. V was clipped by 5 bases and J by 1 base; unmatched bases: 2. The CDR3 runs to 14 residues. CDR3 in DNA: TGTGCCAGCAGCAAGGGACTAGCCCAAGAGACCCAGTACTTC. Its protein product is CASSKGLAQETQYF.

V is TRBV12-3 or TRBV12-4 and J is TRBJ2-1; D is possibly TRBD1 (6 bases). Deletions cut 5 bases from V and 4 bases from J, with 9 bases between. This CDR3 contains 13 residues. This CDR3 is CASSATGYNEQFF. Written as DNA, the CDR3 is TGTGCCAGCAGTGCTACAGGGTACAATGAGCAGTTCTTC.

The rearrangement links TRBV12-3 or TRBV12-4 to TRBJ2-6; TRBD1 matches at 8 bases. The V and J ends lost 4 bases and 4 bases, in that order; junction bases with no gene match: 6. The CDR3 is made up of 16 amino acids. CDR3 sequence: CASSSDRGSGANVLTF. CDR3 nucleotide sequence: TGTGCCAGCAGTTCAGACAGGGGCAGCGGGGCCAACGTCCTGACTTTC.

This chain connects TRBV24-1 to TRBJ1-2; TRBD1 agrees at 7 bases. The CDR3 runs 14 residues. CDR1 KGHDR and CDR2 SFDVKD come from the germline V gene. V dropped 3 bases and J dropped 4; count of bases not matched to a gene: 4. The CDR3: CATSDQGQSYGYTF. CDR3 sequence (DNA): TGTGCCACCAGTGATCAGGGACAGTCCTATGGCTACACCTTC.

In regard to this clonotype: At one end, the junction sequence differs from germline, possibly due to a read error. The genes are TRBV7-7 and TRBJ2-6; D gene unclear. The CDR3 length is 14 residues. The germline V gene has CDR1 SSHAT and CDR2 FNYEAQ (reference sequence). The CDR3 region has the DNA TGTGCTAGCAGCTCCAACTCTGGGGCCAACGTCCTGACTTTC. Its translation is CASSSNSGANVLTF.

This clonotype was recorded only once. V gene TRBV12-3 or TRBV12-4 combines with J gene TRBJ2-3; 10 bases match TRBD2. Trimming at V came to 4 bases and at J to 0 bases, leaving 4 bases not matched to a gene. The length of the CDR3 is 16 residues. CDR3 sequence reads: CASSSASGGSTDTQYF. CDR3 DNA sequence: TGTGCCAGCAGTTCGGCTAGCGGGGGTAGCACAGATACGCAGTATTTT.

The V gene is TRBV24-1, the J gene TRBJ1-2; D is perhaps TRBD1 (5 bases). CDR1 is KGHDR, CDR2 SFDVKD, per germline. The CDR3 consists of 13 residues. V shed 3 bases and J shed 6 bases, with 10 bases lying between them. The CDR3 reads CATSDEGSNGYTF. As DNA, the CDR3 is TGTGCCACCAGTGATGAGGGGTCCAATGGCTACACCTTC.

CDR3 protein: CASSQLWGGITEAFF. In DNA, the CDR3 is TGTGCCAGCAGCCAACTGTGGGGGGGGATCACTGAAGCTTTCTTT. This rearrangement joins TRBV14 to TRBJ1-1, with D perhaps matching TRBD1 (5 bases). V was cut by 2 bases and J by 4 bases, with 14 bases left in between. The CDR3 extends over 15 amino acids. The germline V gene encodes CDR1 SGHDN and CDR2 FVKESK.

V and J are TRBV12-3 or TRBV12-4 and TRBJ2-7; 7 bases are a match to TRBD2. This CDR3 has 15 amino acids. Losses at the gene ends were 6 bases for V and 0 bases for J; bases not matched to a gene: 8. DNA for the CDR3: TGTGCCAGCAGCCTAGGTTGGACTAGCTCCTACGAGCAGTACTTC. As protein: CASSLGWTSSYEQYF.

The chain combines TRBV4-3 with TRBJ1-2; no firm D call. The CDR3 has 16 amino acids. Germline CDR1 is LGHNA and CDR2 is YSLEER. The V end was cut by 0 bases, the J end by 2 bases, with 13 bases between. CDR3 sequence reads: CASSQDITALNYGYTF. Here the CDR3 DNA reads TGCGCCAGCAGCCAAGATATCACAGCCCTCAACTATGGCTACACCTTC.

The rearrangement joins TRBV25-1 to TRBJ2-3; a weak D match, TRBD2 (5 bases). The CDR3 contains 14 residues. V was cut by 3 bases and J by 5 bases, with 12 bases left in between. CDR1 is MGHDK, CDR2 SYGVNS, per germline. The DNA for the CDR3 is TGTGCCAGCAGTGAGACTGAGGGTTTAGATACGCAGTATTTT. It codes for CASSETEGLDTQYF.

This rearrangement joins TRBV2 to TRBJ1-3; no clear D. The V gene lost 4 bases and the J gene lost 6 bases, with 7 bases spanning the gap. CDR1 is SNHLY, CDR2 FYNNEI, per germline. The CDR3 length is 12 residues. The CDR3 protein is CASSVGENTIYF. CDR3 in DNA: TGTGCCAGCAGTGTGGGAGAAAACACCATATATTTT.

The V gene is TRBV11-2, the J gene TRBJ2-3, with 10 bases aligning to TRBD2. The CDR3 is 15 amino acids. V lost 1 base to trimming and J lost 9 bases; unmatched junction nucleotides: 7. In germline, CDR1 is SGHAT, CDR2 FQNNGV. The CDR3 region is CASSLGYLAGATQYF. The CDR3 bases are TGTGCCAGCAGCTTAGGGTATCTAGCGGGGGCCACGCAGTATTTT.

The chain recombines TRBV25-1 with TRBJ1-2; D is uncertain. This CDR3 is 13 amino acids long. Trimming cost V 2 bases and J 3 bases, with 7 bases left between them. Germline V gene sequence: CDR1 MGHDK, CDR2 SYGVNS. This CDR3 reads CASSETEDYGYTF. The DNA of the CDR3 is TGTGCCAGCAGTGAAACGGAAGACTATGGCTACACCTTC.